This TCR beta chain was captured in a study of CD8+ T cells in alopecia areata. Germline loops: CDR1 SEHNR, CDR2 FQNEAQ (reference sequence). Germline trimming cut 5 bases from V and 0 bases from J; bases unmatched to any gene: 13. The CDR3 extends over 17 amino acids. A few counts support this clone. TCR sequencing used cDNA made by reverse transcription of extracted RNA. Sequenced by immunoSEQ multiplex PCR; TCRdb stores in-frame clones only, minus some. The data show about 88,000 clones, about 40% seen once. The sample's treatment: oral pan-JAK inhibitor, 5-10 mg twice daily. The TCR comes from a human donor with alopecia areata. The genes are TRBV7-9 and TRBJ2-7; 7 nucleotides align to TRBD1. Sequencing was performed on CD8+ T cells sorted from blood, taken at week 24, from a patient treated with tofacitinib. In nucleotides, the CDR3 is TGTGCCAGCAGCCAAAGCTCGGAGACAGGGAGCTCCTACGAGCAGTACTTC. The encoded protein is CASSQSSETGSSYEQYF.